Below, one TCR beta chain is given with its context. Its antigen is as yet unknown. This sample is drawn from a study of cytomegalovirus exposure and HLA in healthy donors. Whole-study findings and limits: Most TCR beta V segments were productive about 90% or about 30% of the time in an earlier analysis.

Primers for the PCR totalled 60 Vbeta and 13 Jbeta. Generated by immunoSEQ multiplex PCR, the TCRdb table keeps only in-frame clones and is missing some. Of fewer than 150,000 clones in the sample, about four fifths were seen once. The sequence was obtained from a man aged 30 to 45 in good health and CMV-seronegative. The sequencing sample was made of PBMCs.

DNA for the CDR3: TGTGCCAGCAGTTTATCATTGACTAGCGGGAGGCAGTACTTC. Translating gives CASSLSLTSGRQYF. This chain uses TRBV28 with TRBJ2-7; 12 positions agree with TRBD2. Germline loops: CDR1 MDHEN, CDR2 SYDVKM. The CDR3 has 14 amino acids. Trimming removed 1 base from V and 9 bases from J; junction bases left unmatched: 4.